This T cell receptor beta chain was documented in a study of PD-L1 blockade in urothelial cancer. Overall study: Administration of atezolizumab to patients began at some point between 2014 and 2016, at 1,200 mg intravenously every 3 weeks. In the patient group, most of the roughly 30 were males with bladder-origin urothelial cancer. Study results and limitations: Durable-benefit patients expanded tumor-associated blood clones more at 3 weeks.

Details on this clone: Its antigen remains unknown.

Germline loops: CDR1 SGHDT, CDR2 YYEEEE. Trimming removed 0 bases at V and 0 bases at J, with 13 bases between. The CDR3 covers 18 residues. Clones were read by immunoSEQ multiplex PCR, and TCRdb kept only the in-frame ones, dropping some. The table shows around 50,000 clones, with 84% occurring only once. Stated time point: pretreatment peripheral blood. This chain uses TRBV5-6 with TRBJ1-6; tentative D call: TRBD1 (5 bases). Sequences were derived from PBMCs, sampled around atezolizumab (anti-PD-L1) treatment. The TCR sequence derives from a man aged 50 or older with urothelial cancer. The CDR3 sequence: CASSLAYRQNSYNSPLHF. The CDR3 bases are TGTGCCAGCAGCTTGGCCTACAGACAGAACTCCTATAATTCACCCCTCCACTTT. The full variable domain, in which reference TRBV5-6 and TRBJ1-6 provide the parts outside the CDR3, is DAGVTQSPTHLIKTRGQQVTLRCSPKSGHDTVSWYQQALGQGPQFIFQYYEEEERQRGNFPDRFSGHQFPNYSSELNVNALLLGDSALYLCASSLAYRQNSYNSPLHFGNGTRLTVT.